This is a list of T cell receptor beta chains from one sample in a study of T cell changes during pregnancy in multiple sclerosis. Sequenced by immunoSEQ multiplex PCR; TCRdb stores in-frame clones only, minus some. The profile shows more than 25,000 clones, approximately 91% of them singletons. The material sequenced was CD8+ T cells from peripheral blood mononuclear cells, taken before pregnancy. Receptors were obtained from a female donor with multiple sclerosis, enrolled in a pregnancy study. The CDR3 runs from the conserved cysteine through the conserved F or W. D genes are given only for firm matches. Expanded clones are given a class, and other clones once, few, many or no size at all.

CASSSGQGHTGELFF	TGTGCCAGCAGCTCTGGACAGGGGCACACCGGGGAGCTGTTTTTT	TRBJ2-2	TRBD1	TRBV28	-
CASRSRPPLGNYGYTF	TGTGCCAGCAGATCCCGGCCCCCTCTAGGCAACTATGGCTACACCTTC	TRBJ1-2	-	TRBV13	-
CAWDPGDMETQYF	TGTGCCTGGGACCCGGGGGATATGGAGACCCAGTACTTC	TRBJ2-5	-	TRBV30	-
CASSLVGDRPNYGYTF	TGTGCCAGCAGCTTGGTGGGGGACAGACCCAACTATGGCTACACCTTC	TRBJ1-2	TRBD1	TRBV5-4	-
CASSGEGHLYEQYF	TGTGCCAGCAGCGGGGAGGGACACCTGTACGAGCAGTACTTC	TRBJ2-7	-	TRBV5-6	-
CASSLGVSSGNTIYF	TGCGCCAGCAGCCTCGGGGTCTCCAGTGGAAACACCATATATTTT	TRBJ1-3	-	TRBV5-1	-
CASGSTGGVLEKLFF	TGTGCTAGTGGTTCTACAGGGGGCGTTCTTGAAAAACTGTTTTTT	TRBJ1-4	TRBD1	TRBV12-5	-
CASSLGLAGGLSSYEQYF	TGCGCCAGCAGCTTGGGCCTAGCGGGGGGTCTAAGCTCCTACGAGCAGTACTTC	TRBJ2-7	TRBD2	TRBV5-1	-
CASSDRLGTEAFF	TGTGCTAGCAGTGACAGGCTAGGCACTGAAGCTTTCTTT	TRBJ1-1	-	TRBV7-7	-
CAWSVSGGTDTQYF	TGTGCCTGGAGTGTTAGCGGGGGGACAGATACGCAGTATTTT	TRBJ2-3	TRBD2	TRBV30	-
CASSYSTGQRPYEQYF	TGTGCCAGCAGTTACTCAACGGGACAGAGACCCTACGAGCAGTACTTC	TRBJ2-7	TRBD1	TRBV6-5	-
CASSTRTGTLSNQPQHF	TGTGCCAGCAGTACCCGGACGGGGACACTTAGCAATCAGCCCCAGCATTTT	TRBJ1-5	-	TRBV6-4	-
CASSQGTPSSYEQYF	TGTGCCAGCAGTCAGGGGACACCGAGCTCCTACGAGCAGTACTTC	TRBJ2-7	-	TRBV9	-
CASSQLGHLGQPQHF	TGTGCCAGCAGCCAACTGGGACACTTGGGCCAGCCCCAGCATTTT	TRBJ1-5	-	TRBV27	-
CAIGPRGRQPQHF	TGTGCCATCGGTCCCCGGGGAAGGCAGCCCCAGCATTTT	TRBJ1-5	-	TRBV27	once
CASSQTGGDSAGEQFF	TGCGCCAGCAGCCAAACCGGCGGGGATTCGGCTGGGGAGCAGTTCTTC	TRBJ2-1	-	TRBV4-3	-
CATSILYGGLGTGELFF	TGTGCCACCAGCATACTATACGGGGGGCTGGGGACCGGGGAGCTGTTTTTT	TRBJ2-2	-	TRBV15	-
CASNGGGAHNEQFF	TGTGCCAGCAATGGCGGGGGAGCGCACAATGAGCAGTTCTTC	TRBJ2-1	TRBD2	TRBV6-5	-
CASSQPGASGRFSTDTQYF	TGTGCCAGCAGCCAACCAGGGGCTAGCGGGCGTTTTAGCACAGATACGCAGTATTTT	TRBJ2-3	TRBD2	TRBV7-2	-
CASSTGTSGGPTGEQYF	TGTGCCAGCAGCACCGGGACTAGCGGGGGACCTACTGGCGAGCAGTACTTC	TRBJ2-7	TRBD2	TRBV7-6	-
CASSLPGQRGMNTEAFF	TGCGCCAGCAGCCTACCCGGACAGAGGGGGATGAACACTGAAGCTTTCTTT	TRBJ1-1	-	TRBV4-3	-
CASSEDGVGDTEAFF	TGTGCCAGCAGCGAAGACGGTGTAGGGGACACTGAAGCTTTCTTT	TRBJ1-1	-	TRBV14	-